These T cell receptor beta chains were read from a single sample in a study of CD8 T cells in Susac syndrome. From the immunoSEQ multiplex PCR reads, TCRdb called clonotypes with MiXCR, one entry per CDR3 protein. The data hold approximately 210,000 distinct CDR3 sequences, with approximately 95% observed a single time. The source material was CD4+ T cells from PBMCs. The receptors were gathered from a human donor with multiple sclerosis. The CDR3 runs from the conserved cysteine through the conserved F or W. Fields, in order: V gene, CDR3 protein.

V: TRBV27
CDR3: CASSRSGPTYNEQFF

V: TRBV29-1
CDR3: CSARAGGYTF

V: TRBV20-1
CDR3: CSARVKQGTEAFF

V: TRBV20-1
CDR3: CSASGQAGYNEQFF

V: TRBV2
CDR3: CASTLGQLSYEQYF

V: TRBV6-5
CDR3: CASSTGDPYGYTF

V: TRBV5-1
CDR3: CASSPVMGGANVLTF

V: TRBV14
CDR3: CASSLYLGELFF

V: TRBV20-1
CDR3: CSARSDRGGSYEQYF

V: TRBV7-9
CDR3: CASSPGRGGETQYF

V: TRBV5-1
CDR3: CASSFPKTGELNEQYF

V: TRBV15
CDR3: CATSRDPGRGEQFF

V: TRBV20-1
CDR3: CSAGPLAGGPREQYF

V: TRBV9
CDR3: CASSVGGKDIQYF

V: TRBV20-1
CDR3: CSALDRAETQYF

V: TRBV19
CDR3: CASKDVFGDEQFF

V: TRBV12-3/TRBV12-4
CDR3: CASSLTQAYNEQFF

V: TRBV12-3/TRBV12-4
CDR3: CASSPFRTDTEAFF

V: TRBV29-1
CDR3: CSDSFNYGYTF

V: TRBV28
CDR3: CPLFEKLFF